The 7 T cell receptor beta chains listed next were all sequenced from one sample in a study of T cells in Graves' hyperthyroidism and ophthalmopathy. What was amplified from RNA transcripts were TCR beta CDR3 regions. Using the HTBI primer set, a first-round RT-PCR was run on the TCR CDR3. From the multiplex PCR reads, TCRdb called clonotypes with MiXCR, one entry per CDR3 protein. The table lists about half a million distinct CDR3 sequences, about 15% of them singletons. Sequencing was carried out using blood. These receptors were collected from a woman aged 25-40 years with Graves' ophthalmopathy.

This clonotype has more than one count but fewer than ten. CDR3 DNA: TGCAGTGCTAGAGATCTTTTCACTAGCGGAGAGTACAATGAGCAGTTCTTC. Protein sequence: CSARDLFTSGEYNEQFF. The rearrangement uses TRBV20-1 and TRBJ2-1, with 8 bases matching TRBD2. There are 17 residues in the CDR3. The germline gives CDR1 DFQATT, CDR2 SNEGSKA (reference sequence). The ends lost 0 bases at V and 4 bases at J; junction bases unmatched: 11.

This clonotype was counted many times. The gene calls are TRBV7-2 and TRBJ2-3, with D possibly TRBD1 on 5 matching bases. This CDR3 has 15 amino acids. Trimming cost V 1 base and J 2 bases, with 10 bases left between them. CDR1 and CDR2 (germline): SGHTA, FQGNSA. CDR3 coding DNA: TGTGCCAGCAGCTTAGGCCCAGGGTTCACAGATACGCAGTATTTT. It encodes CASSLGPGFTDTQYF.

The V and J genes are TRBV24-1 and TRBJ2-1; D perhaps matches TRBD2 (6 bases). Germline lookup yields CDR1 KGHDR and CDR2 SFDVKD. The V gene lost 3 bases and the J gene lost 2 bases, with 10 bases spanning the gap. The CDR3 runs 15 residues. CDR3: CATSDPGGPYNEQFF. CDR3 DNA: TGTGCCACCAGTGATCCAGGAGGGCCCTACAATGAGCAGTTCTTC.

This clonotype appeared many times. The chain employs TRBV30 and TRBJ2-7; D is unresolved. The CDR3 totals 12 residues. Germline V lookup: CDR1 GTSNPN, CDR2 SVGIG (reference sequence). V was cut by 0 bases and J by 3 bases, with 6 bases left in between. CDR3 nucleotide sequence: TGTGCCTGGAGTGTAACGGGCTACGAGCAGTACTTC. Protein product: CAWSVTGYEQYF.

This clonotype has a handful of counts. The J gene is TRBJ2-2, the V gene TRBV7-8, with D tentatively TRBD2 (6 bases). The germline V and J ends were trimmed by 3 bases and 4 bases, with 12 bases remaining between them. The germline gives CDR1 SGHVS, CDR2 FQNEAQ. The CDR3 is 15 amino acids. Here the CDR3 reads CASSFKRVSTGELFF. The DNA of the CDR3 is TGTGCCAGCAGCTTTAAGCGGGTTTCCACCGGGGAGCTGTTTTTT. The full variable domain, in which reference TRBV7-8 and TRBJ2-2 provide the parts outside the CDR3, is GAGVSQSPRYKVAKRGQDVALRCDPISGHVSLFWYQQALGQGPEFLTYFQNEAQLDKSGLPSDRFFAERPEGSVSTLKIQRTQQEDSAVYLCASSFKRVSTGELFFGEGSRLTVL.

This clonotype was observed a few times. V is TRBV2 and J is TRBJ2-1; 11 nucleotides line up with TRBD2. The CDR3 totals 14 residues. The V segment lost 7 bases and the J segment 7 bases; nucleotides outside the gene matches: 6. CDR1 and CDR2 (germline): SNHLY, FYNNEI. This CDR3 reads CASTWVAGGNEQFF. In nucleotides, the CDR3 is TGTGCCAGCACTTGGGTAGCGGGGGGGAATGAGCAGTTCTTC.

This clonotype has a count of ten or more. V and J are TRBV7-9 and TRBJ1-1, with 9 positions matching TRBD1. In germline, CDR1 is SEHNR, CDR2 FQNEAQ (reference sequence). The CDR3 totals 15 residues. V dropped 7 bases and J dropped 8; count of bases not matched to a gene: 14. The CDR3 region is CASNKGQGREGEAFF. The CDR3 bases are TGTGCCAGCAACAAGGGACAGGGAAGGGAGGGGGAAGCTTTCTTT.